This passage covers 24 T cell receptor beta chains from one sample sequenced in a study of T-cell memory formation after mild COVID-19 (dated by TCRdb to the early 2020s). Library construction relied on 5' RACE. Sequencer: Illumina NovaSeq 6000. The raw public reads went through TCRdb reprocessing: fastp at Q25, MiXCR clone calling, in-frame beta chains kept. Rows are combined by CDR3 protein, so each entry shows the most common genes and DNA. This sample gives 85,000 to 130,000 distinct CDR3 sequences in total; 9.5% to 15% of them show up just once. 25% to 35% of the sample is held by the ten biggest clonotypes. The sequenced material came from PBMCs or a T cell subset sorted from them (not recorded which). The source is an adult woman who had mild COVID-19 (a few samples of this study predate the infection). The sample titles of this study are shuffled in the database, so cell type and time point are left out; the donor was told from shared clones.

This clonotype has more than one count but fewer than ten. This chain joins TRBV27 and TRBJ1-1, with D tentatively TRBD1 (5 bases). The germline gives CDR1 MNHEY, CDR2 SMNVEV (reference sequence). Trimming shortened V by 8 bases and J by 1 base, and 14 bases separated the two germline ends. The CDR3 runs 14 residues. CDR3 sequence: CASSLMGGNTEAFF. CDR3 DNA: TGTGCCAGCTCCCTGATGGGGGGGAACACTGAAGCTTTCTTT.

The chain links TRBV2 to TRBJ2-3, with D unresolved. The CDR3 is 11 amino acids. Germline V gives CDR1 SNHLY, CDR2 FYNNEI. The V end lost 6 bases, the J end lost 1 base, and 2 bases lay between the germline ends. DNA for the CDR3: TGTGCCAGCAGACGCACAGATACGCAGTATTTT. It codes for CASRRTDTQYF.

This clonotype appeared a few times. J is TRBJ2-7 and V is TRBV21-1. TRBV21-1 is reported as a pseudogene. This CDR3 is 14 amino acids long. As DNA, the CDR3 is TGTGCCAGCAGAGCCAGGAAAAGTTGCGACGAGCAGTACTTC. This gives the protein CASRARKSCDEQYF.

In its sample, this clonotype was seen a few times. This chain links TRBV5-6 with TRBJ2-1; D unclear. The CDR3 contains 14 residues. Germline V gives CDR1 SGHDT, CDR2 YYEEEE. V was shortened by 0 bases and J by 4 bases, with 8 bases between the two germline ends. CDR3 nucleotides: TGTGCCAGCAGCTTGGAACCATCTTACAATGAGCAGTTCTTC. Its protein product is CASSLEPSYNEQFF.

This rearrangement joins TRBV7-7 to TRBJ2-1, with a weak D call TRBD2 (5 bases). The CDR3 sequence is 16 residues long. Germline CDR1 SSHAT, CDR2 FNYEAQ (reference sequence). Deletions cut 2 bases from V and 4 bases from J, with 15 bases between. CDR3 nucleotide sequence: TGTGCCAGCAGCTTAAGGCGGGCTAGGCCTTACAATGAGCAGTTCTTC. This translates into CASSLRRARPYNEQFF.

The rearrangement links TRBV7-3 to TRBJ2-3; D perhaps matches TRBD2 (7 bases). This CDR3 is 14 amino acids long. V was trimmed by 4 bases and J by 4 bases, leaving 12 bases between them. From germline, CDR1 is SGHTA and CDR2 FQGTGA. CDR3 sequence: CASSSSGGPDTQYF. The CDR3 coding sequence is TGTGCCAGCAGCTCCTCGGGGGGCCCAGATACGCAGTATTTT.

This sequence joins TRBV11-3 and TRBJ2-3; TRBD1 or TRBD2 may be the D gene (5 bases each). The CDR3 consists of 16 residues. Germline CDR1 is SGHNT and CDR2 is YENEEA. Trimming shortened V by 4 bases and J by 2 bases, and 16 bases separated the two germline ends. The CDR3 loop reads CASSSTGAGSTDTQYF. CDR3 DNA sequence: TGTGCCAGCAGCTCCACCGGGGCAGGTTCCACAGATACGCAGTATTTT.

This clonotype has only a few counts. CDR3 sequence: CASSQDRTSSTDTQYF. The CDR3 DNA reads as TGTGCCAGCAGCCAAGATCGAACTAGTAGCACAGATACGCAGTATTTT. The chain joins TRBV4-2 to TRBJ2-3; weak D call: TRBD2 (5 bases). Trimming took off 0 bases at V and 0 bases at J, with 10 bases between the two ends. The germline V gene has CDR1 LGHNA and CDR2 YNFKEQ. The CDR3 covers 16 residues.

This clonotype was found a few times. This rearrangement joins TRBV7-8 to TRBJ2-1; 13 nucleotides align to TRBD2. Trimming at V came to 8 bases and at J to 7 bases, leaving 2 bases not matched to a gene. CDR1 and CDR2 (germline): SGHVS, FQNEAQ. The CDR3 is 13 amino acids. CDR3 nucleotides: TGTGCCAGCGGACTAGCGGGAGAAAATGAGCAGTTCTTC. Its translation is CASGLAGENEQFF.

The rearrangement joins TRBV4-1 to TRBJ2-5; TRBD1 agrees at 9 bases. V was clipped by 4 bases and J by 5 bases; unmatched bases: 11. In germline, CDR1 is MGHRA, CDR2 YSYEKL. The CDR3 totals 16 residues. CDR3 protein: CASSRDRDRDWETQYF. CDR3 DNA: TGCGCCAGCAGCCGCGACCGGGACAGGGATTGGGAGACCCAGTACTTC.

V and J are TRBV4-2 and TRBJ2-7; maybe TRBD2 (6 bases). This CDR3 region has 14 residues. Germline lookup yields CDR1 LGHNA and CDR2 YNFKEQ. Trimming stripped 1 base from V and 3 bases from J, with 10 bases between. The CDR3 region has the DNA TGTGCCAGCAGCCAAGTAGCGGCGGGCTACGAGCAGTACTTC. Encoded protein: CASSQVAAGYEQYF.

CDR3 DNA sequence: TGTGCCAGCAGCCCAGAGAATAACCCATTTTACGAGCAGTACTTC. Translated: CASSPENNPFYEQYF. The genes are TRBV7-6 and TRBJ2-7, with no clear D. In germline, CDR1 is SGHVS, CDR2 FNYEAQ. The CDR3 covers 15 residues. With 5 bases removed from V and 4 bases from J, the gap between germline ends came to 18 bases. The whole variable domain, remainder taken from reference TRBV7-6 and TRBJ2-7, is GAGVSQSPRYKVTKRGQDVALRCDPISGHVSLYWYRQALGQGPEFLTYFNYEAQQDKSGLPNDRFSAERPEGSISTLTIQRTEQRDSAMYRCASSPENNPFYEQYFGPGTRLTVT.

This clonotype turned up a few times. The J gene is TRBJ2-1, the V gene TRBV12-3 or TRBV12-4; 7 positions agree with TRBD1. The CDR3 spans 13 residues. V dropped 5 bases and J dropped 6; count of bases not matched to a gene: 4. The CDR3 sequence: CASSPDRPNEQFF. CDR3 nucleotide sequence: TGTGCCAGCAGTCCGGACAGGCCCAATGAGCAGTTCTTC.

This clonotype was observed a handful of times. The rearrangement joins TRBV30 to TRBJ2-4; 11 bases match TRBD1. CDR3 length equals 15 residues. CDR1 is GTSNPN and CDR2 is SVGIG in the germline V gene (reference sequence). Unmatched junction bases numbered 7, after V lost 1 base and J lost 8 bases. This CDR3 reads CAWSGEDRGLDIQYF. In nucleotides, the CDR3 is TGTGCCTGGAGTGGGGAGGACAGGGGGCTTGACATTCAGTACTTC.

This clonotype was detected only a few times. The V and J genes are TRBV5-6 and TRBJ2-1; 9 nucleotides line up with TRBD1. The trim removed 4 bases at V and 4 bases at J, leaving 3 bases unmatched. This CDR3 spans 14 amino acids. CDR1 and CDR2 from the germline V gene are SGHDT and YYEEEE. Written as DNA, the CDR3 is TGTGCCAGCAGCCCGGGGACAGGGTACAATGAGCAGTTCTTC. Translating it yields CASSPGTGYNEQFF.

The genes are TRBV11-1 and TRBJ2-1; a weak D match, TRBD2 (5 bases). The CDR3 length is 15 residues. CDR1 is SGHAT and CDR2 is FQDESV in the germline V gene (reference sequence). V was cut by 4 bases and J by 3 bases, with 13 bases left in between. The CDR3 sequence: CASSSRNGLYNEQFF. The DNA of the CDR3 is TGTGCCAGCAGCTCCCGGAACGGACTCTACAATGAGCAGTTCTTC.

The gene calls are TRBV15 and TRBJ2-3; 11 bases fit TRBD2. With 2 bases clipped from V and 2 bases from J, the junction kept 12 bases outside the gene matches. Per the germline V gene, CDR1 is LNHNV and CDR2 is YYDKDF (reference sequence). This CDR3 is 19 amino acids long. CDR3 bases: TGTGCCACCAGCAGACGCCTAGCGGGAGGAAGTTGGAACACAGATACGCAGTATTTT. Translation gives CATSRRLAGGSWNTDTQYF.

This clonotype appeared a few times. This chain connects TRBV24-1 to TRBJ2-1, with 10 bases fitting TRBD2. CDR3 length equals 16 residues. V lost 4 bases to trimming and J lost 2 bases; unmatched junction nucleotides: 4. Germline CDR1 is KGHDR and CDR2 is SFDVKD. CDR3 bases: TGTGCCACCAGTGACCCTAGCGGGAGCACCTACAATGAGCAGTTCTTC. Amino acids: CATSDPSGSTYNEQFF.

This clonotype appeared a few times. DNA for the CDR3: TGCAGCGTTGAAGATGGACAGACTAATTCACCCCTCCACTTT. Amino acids: CSVEDGQTNSPLHF. This chain joins TRBV29-1 and TRBJ1-6, with a tentative D call TRBD1 (6 bases). This CDR3 comprises 14 residues. Between the trimmed V and J ends, which lost 0 bases and 6 bases, there was a span of 9 bases. Germline V gives CDR1 SQVTM, CDR2 ANQGSEA.

In this sample, this clonotype turned up many times. This chain links TRBV29-1 with TRBJ2-3; weak D call: TRBD1 (5 bases). V was shortened by 7 bases and J by 2 bases, with 16 bases between the two germline ends. The CDR3 extends over 14 amino acids. Germline V lookup: CDR1 SQVTM, CDR2 ANQGSEA. The CDR3 is CSAPLQVHTDTQYF. DNA for the CDR3: TGCAGCGCCCCATTACAGGTTCACACAGATACGCAGTATTTT.

Many counts were recorded for this clonotype. The V gene is TRBV11-2, the J gene TRBJ2-3; TRBD2 matches 11 bases. J gave up 2 bases and V 4 bases, and 11 bases lay outside the gene matches. From germline, CDR1 is SGHAT and CDR2 FQNNGV. This CDR3 comprises 18 residues. CDR3 sequence reads: CASSYAHRLAGTTDTQYF. The DNA of the CDR3 is TGTGCCAGCAGCTACGCCCACCGACTAGCGGGGACCACAGATACGCAGTATTTT. Full variable domain (remainder filled in from reference TRBV11-2 and TRBJ2-3): EAGVAQSPRYKIIEKRQSVAFWCNPISGHATLYWYQQILGQGPKLLIQFQNNGVVDDSQLPKDRFSAERLKGVDSTLKIQPAKLEDSAVYLCASSYAHRLAGTTDTQYFGPGTRLTVL.

The CDR3 spells CASSPDRAHSPLHF. CDR3 sequence (DNA): TGCGCCAGCAGCCCGGACAGGGCGCATTCACCCCTCCACTTT. This sequence joins TRBV5-1 and TRBJ1-6, with TRBD1 matching 8 bases. The CDR3 consists of 14 residues. V lost 4 bases to trimming and J lost 8 bases; unmatched junction nucleotides: 5. Germline V CDR1 and CDR2: SGHRS, YFSETQ.

This clonotype was counted only a few times. CDR3 region: CASIAGTNTGELFF. The CDR3 DNA reads as TGCGCCAGCATCGCCGGGACGAACACCGGGGAGCTGTTTTTT. This rearrangement joins TRBV5-1 to TRBJ2-2; D might be TRBD2 (5 bases). The germline V gene has CDR1 SGHRS and CDR2 YFSETQ. This CDR3 has 14 amino acids. The V and J ends lost 6 bases and 0 bases respectively, with 9 bases between them.

The V gene is TRBV24-1, the J gene TRBJ2-1; no reliable D call. V gave up 4 bases and J gave up 3 bases, with 6 bases separating them. CDR3 length: 13 amino acids. Germline V CDR1 and CDR2: KGHDR, SFDVKD. The chain's CDR3 is CATSDLSYNEQFF. The CDR3 coding sequence is TGTGCCACCAGTGACTTAAGCTACAATGAGCAGTTCTTC.